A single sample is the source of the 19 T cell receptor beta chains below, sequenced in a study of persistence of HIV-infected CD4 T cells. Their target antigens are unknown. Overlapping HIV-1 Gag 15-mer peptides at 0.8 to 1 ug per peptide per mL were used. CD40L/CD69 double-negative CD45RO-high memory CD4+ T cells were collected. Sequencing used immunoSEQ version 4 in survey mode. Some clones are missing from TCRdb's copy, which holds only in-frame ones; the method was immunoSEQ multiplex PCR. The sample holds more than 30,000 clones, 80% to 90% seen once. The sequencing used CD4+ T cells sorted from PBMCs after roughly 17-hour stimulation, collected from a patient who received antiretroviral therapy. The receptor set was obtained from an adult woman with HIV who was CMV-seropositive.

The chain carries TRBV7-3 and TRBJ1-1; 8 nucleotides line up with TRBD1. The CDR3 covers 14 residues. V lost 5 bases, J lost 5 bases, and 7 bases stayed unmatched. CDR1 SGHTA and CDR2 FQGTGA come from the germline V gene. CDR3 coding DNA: TGTGCCAGCAGCCCAGGACAGGGAGAGACTGAAGCTTTCTTT. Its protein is CASSPGQGETEAFF.

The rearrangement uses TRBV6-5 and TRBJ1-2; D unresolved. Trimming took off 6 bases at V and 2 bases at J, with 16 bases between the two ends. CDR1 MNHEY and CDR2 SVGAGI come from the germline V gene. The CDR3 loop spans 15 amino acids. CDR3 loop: CASSNDLTQNYGYTF. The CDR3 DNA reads TGTGCCAGCAGCAATGACCTGACCCAAAACTATGGCTACACCTTC.

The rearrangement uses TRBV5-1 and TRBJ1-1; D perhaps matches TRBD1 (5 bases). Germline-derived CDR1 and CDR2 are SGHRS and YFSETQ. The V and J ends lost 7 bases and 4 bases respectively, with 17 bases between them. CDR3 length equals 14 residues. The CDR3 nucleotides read TGCGCCAGCCTCTCGGGGGATTCGATCACTGAAGCTTTCTTT. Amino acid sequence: CASLSGDSITEAFF.

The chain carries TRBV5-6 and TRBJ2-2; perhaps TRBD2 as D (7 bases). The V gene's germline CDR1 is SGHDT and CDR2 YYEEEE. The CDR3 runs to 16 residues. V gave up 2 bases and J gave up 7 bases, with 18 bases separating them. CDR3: CASSLRRGAPGGELFF. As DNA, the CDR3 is TGTGCCAGCAGCTTACGTCGGGGGGCGCCGGGCGGGGAGCTGTTTTTT.

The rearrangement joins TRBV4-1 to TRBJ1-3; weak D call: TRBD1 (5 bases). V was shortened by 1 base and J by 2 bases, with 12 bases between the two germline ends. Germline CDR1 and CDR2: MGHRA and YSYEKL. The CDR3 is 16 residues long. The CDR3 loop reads CASSQGIRTPGNTIYF. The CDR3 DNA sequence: TGCGCCAGCAGCCAAGGGATCCGGACACCTGGAAACACCATATATTTT.

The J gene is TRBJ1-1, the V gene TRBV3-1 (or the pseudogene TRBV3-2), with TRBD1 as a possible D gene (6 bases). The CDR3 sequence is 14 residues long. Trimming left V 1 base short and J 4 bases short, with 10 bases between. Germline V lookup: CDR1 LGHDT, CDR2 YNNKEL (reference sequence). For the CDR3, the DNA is TGTGCCAGCAGCCAAGCGTCACAGGGCACTGAAGCTTTCTTT. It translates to CASSQASQGTEAFF.

CDR3 loop: CASSQVPRSSAQYF. The CDR3 coding sequence is TGTGCCAGCAGCCAAGTCCCCCGGTCGAGTGCGCAGTATTTT. The chain joins TRBV3-1 (or the pseudogene TRBV3-2) to TRBJ2-3; D remains unclear. The CDR3 consists of 14 residues. In germline, CDR1 is LGHDT, CDR2 YNNKEL (reference sequence). V was trimmed by 1 base and J by 10 bases, leaving 15 bases between them.

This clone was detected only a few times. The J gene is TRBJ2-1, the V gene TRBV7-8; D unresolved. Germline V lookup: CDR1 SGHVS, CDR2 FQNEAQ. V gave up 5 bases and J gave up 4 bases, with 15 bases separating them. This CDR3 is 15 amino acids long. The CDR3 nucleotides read TGTGCCAGCAGCCTAACCCCGGACGGGTACAATGAGCAGTTCTTC. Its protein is CASSLTPDGYNEQFF.

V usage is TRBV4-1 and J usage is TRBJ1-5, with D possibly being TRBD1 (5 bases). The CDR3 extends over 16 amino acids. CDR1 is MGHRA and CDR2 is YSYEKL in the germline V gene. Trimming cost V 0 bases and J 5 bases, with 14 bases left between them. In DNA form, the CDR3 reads TGCGCCAGCAGCCAAGAGGGGGACCAAAAGGATCAGCCCCAGCATTTT. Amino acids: CASSQEGDQKDQPQHF.

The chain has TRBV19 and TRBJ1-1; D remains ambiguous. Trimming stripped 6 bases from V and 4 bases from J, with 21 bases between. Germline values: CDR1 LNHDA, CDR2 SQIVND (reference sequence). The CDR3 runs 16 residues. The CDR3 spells CASSRPFWHISTEAFF. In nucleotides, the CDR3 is TGTGCCAGTAGCCGACCTTTTTGGCATATTTCCACTGAAGCTTTCTTT.

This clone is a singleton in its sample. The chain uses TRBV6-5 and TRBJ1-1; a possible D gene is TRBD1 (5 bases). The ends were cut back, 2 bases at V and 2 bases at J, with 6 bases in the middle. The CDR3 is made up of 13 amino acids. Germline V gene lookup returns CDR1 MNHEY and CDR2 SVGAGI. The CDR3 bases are TGTGCCAGCAGTTACAGGGGAAACACTGAAGCTTTCTTT. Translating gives CASSYRGNTEAFF.

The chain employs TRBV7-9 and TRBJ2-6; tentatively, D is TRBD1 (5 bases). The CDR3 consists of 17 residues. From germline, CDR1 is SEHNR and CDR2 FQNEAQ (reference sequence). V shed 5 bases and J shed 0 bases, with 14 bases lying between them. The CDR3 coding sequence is TGTGCCAGCAGCGCAGACAGAGGAAACTCTGGGGCCAACGTCCTGACTTTC. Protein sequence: CASSADRGNSGANVLTF.

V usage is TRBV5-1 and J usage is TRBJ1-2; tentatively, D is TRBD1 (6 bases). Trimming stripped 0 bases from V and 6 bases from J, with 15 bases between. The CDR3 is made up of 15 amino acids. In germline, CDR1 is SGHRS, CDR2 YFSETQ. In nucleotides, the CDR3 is TGCGCCAGCAGCTTGGCTGCACAGGGTTCCGATGGCTACACCTTC. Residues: CASSLAAQGSDGYTF. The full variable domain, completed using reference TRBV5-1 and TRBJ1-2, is KAGVTQTPRYLIKTRGQQVTLSCSPISGHRSVSWYQQTPGQGLQFLFEYFSETQRNKGNFPGRFSGRQFSNSRSEMNVSTLELGDSALYLCASSLAAQGSDGYTFGSGTRLTVV.

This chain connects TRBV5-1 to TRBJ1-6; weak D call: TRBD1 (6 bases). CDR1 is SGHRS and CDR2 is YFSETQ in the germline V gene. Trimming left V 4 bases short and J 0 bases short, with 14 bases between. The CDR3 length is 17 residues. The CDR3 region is CASSREDRSSYNSPLHF. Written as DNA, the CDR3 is TGCGCCAGCAGCCGAGAGGACAGAAGCTCCTATAATTCACCCCTCCACTTT.

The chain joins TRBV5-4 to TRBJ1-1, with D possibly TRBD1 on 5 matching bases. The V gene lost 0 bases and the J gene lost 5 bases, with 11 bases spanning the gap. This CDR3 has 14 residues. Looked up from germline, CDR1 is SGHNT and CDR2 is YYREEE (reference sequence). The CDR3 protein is CASSLGGARTEAFF. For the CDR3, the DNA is TGTGCCAGCAGCTTGGGAGGGGCGAGGACTGAAGCTTTCTTT. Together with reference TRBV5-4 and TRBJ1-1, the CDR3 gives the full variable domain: ETGVTQSPTHLIKTRGQQVTLRCSSQSGHNTVSWYQQALGQGPQFIFQYYREEENGRGNFPPRFSGLQFPNYSSELNVNALELDDSALYLCASSLGGARTEAFFGQGTRLTVV.

Here the CDR3 reads CASSTGTGLQETQYF. CDR3 DNA: TGCGCCAGCAGCACAGGGACAGGGTTACAAGAGACCCAGTACTTC. The chain joins TRBV5-1 to TRBJ2-5; 9 nucleotides line up with TRBD1. The germline gives CDR1 SGHRS, CDR2 YFSETQ. This CDR3 comprises 15 residues. Trimming removed 4 bases from V and 2 bases from J; junction bases left unmatched: 6.

For the CDR3, the DNA is TGTGCCAGCCGGAGGAACCCCACAGGGGCGGGTGAGCAGTTCTTC. Its protein product is CASRRNPTGAGEQFF. This chain joins TRBV2 and TRBJ2-1, with 7 bases aligning to TRBD1. Germline CDR1 is SNHLY and CDR2 is FYNNEI. V shed 8 bases and J 9 bases; nucleotides not matched to a gene: 16. CDR3 length: 15 amino acids.

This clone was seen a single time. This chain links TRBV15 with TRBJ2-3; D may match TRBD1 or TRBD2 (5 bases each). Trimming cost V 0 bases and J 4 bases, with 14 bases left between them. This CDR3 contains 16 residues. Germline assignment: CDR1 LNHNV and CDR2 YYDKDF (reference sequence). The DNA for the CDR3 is TGTGCCACCAGCAGAGATTTGGGGGTAGAGTCAGATACGCAGTATTTT. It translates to CATSRDLGVESDTQYF. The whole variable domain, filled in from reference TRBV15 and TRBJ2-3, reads DAMVIQNPRYQVTQFGKPVTLSCSQTLNHNVMYWYQQKSSQAPKLLFHYYDKDFNNEADTPDNFQSRRPNTSFCFLDIRSPGLGDTAMYLCATSRDLGVESDTQYFGPGTRLTVL.

The CDR3 loop reads CASSAGTGLMNTEAFF. CDR3 DNA: TGTGCCAGCAGCGCCGGGACAGGGCTCATGAACACTGAAGCTTTCTTT. The genes are TRBV28 and TRBJ1-1; 9 bases line up with TRBD1. Unmatched junction bases numbered 8, after V lost 6 bases and J lost 0 bases. The CDR3 has 16 amino acids. Germline loops: CDR1 MDHEN, CDR2 SYDVKM.